This TCR beta chain was identified during a study of CD8 T cells in Susac syndrome. RNA totalling roughly 0.5 to 1 ug underwent reverse transcription with random hexamers. TCR beta CDR3 was amplified by immunoSEQ covering 54 Vbeta and 13 Jbeta. Via MiXCR, TCRdb re-called the immunoSEQ multiplex PCR reads, giving one row per CDR3 protein. The sample has approximately 220,000 distinct CDR3 sequences, just under 95% seen once. Germline V CDR1 and CDR2: SGHAT, FQNNGV. The CDR3 loop spans 14 amino acids. The V end was cut by 3 bases, the J end by 2 bases, with 8 bases between. Sequencing was done on a sample of CD4+ T cells from PBMCs. The receptor's source is a human donor with multiple sclerosis. The chain has TRBV11-2 and TRBJ2-1; TRBD1 is a possible D gene (6 bases). DNA for the CDR3: TGTGCCAGCAGCTTGTCAGGGGCCTACAATGAGCAGTTCTTC. As protein: CASSLSGAYNEQFF.